This T cell receptor (beta chain) was captured by sequencing in a study of T cells after yellow fever vaccination. This clonotype has just a few counts. Germline lookup yields CDR1 MGHDK and CDR2 SYGVNS. This CDR3 spans 11 amino acids. The ends were cut back, 7 bases at V and 6 bases at J, with 6 bases in the middle. TCRdb re-called the 5' RACE reads through MiXCR, storing one row per CDR3 protein. Of 300,000 to 350,000 distinct CDR3 sequences listed, 3.5% to 4.5% are singletons. This clonotype was obtained from a man aged 18 to 29 who received the YFV17D yellow fever vaccine. The sequencing here drew on PBMCs, taken 15 days after the yellow fever booster vaccination. The chain carries TRBV25-1 and TRBJ1-4; D is undetermined. This CDR3 reads CASMFYEKLFF. The CDR3 DNA reads as TGTGCCAGCATGTTCTATGAAAAACTGTTTTTT.